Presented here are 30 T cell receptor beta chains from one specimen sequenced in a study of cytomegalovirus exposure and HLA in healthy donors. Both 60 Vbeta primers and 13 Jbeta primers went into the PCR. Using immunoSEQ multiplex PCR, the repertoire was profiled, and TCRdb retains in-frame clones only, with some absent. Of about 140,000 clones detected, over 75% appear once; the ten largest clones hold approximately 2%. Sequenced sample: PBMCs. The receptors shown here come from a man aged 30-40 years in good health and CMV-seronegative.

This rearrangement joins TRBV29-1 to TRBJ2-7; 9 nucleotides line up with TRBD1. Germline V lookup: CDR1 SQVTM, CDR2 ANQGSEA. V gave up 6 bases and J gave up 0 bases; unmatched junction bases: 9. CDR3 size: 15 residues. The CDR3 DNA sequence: TGCAGCGTACGAACAGGGGGCCTGAGCTCCTACGAGCAGTACTTC. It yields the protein CSVRTGGLSSYEQYF.

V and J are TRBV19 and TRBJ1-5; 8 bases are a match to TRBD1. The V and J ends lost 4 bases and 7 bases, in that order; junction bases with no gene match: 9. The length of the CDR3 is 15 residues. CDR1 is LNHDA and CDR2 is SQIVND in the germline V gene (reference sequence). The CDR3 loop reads CASSTYPGTGQPQHF. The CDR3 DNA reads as TGTGCCAGTAGTACATACCCCGGGACAGGACAGCCCCAGCATTTT.

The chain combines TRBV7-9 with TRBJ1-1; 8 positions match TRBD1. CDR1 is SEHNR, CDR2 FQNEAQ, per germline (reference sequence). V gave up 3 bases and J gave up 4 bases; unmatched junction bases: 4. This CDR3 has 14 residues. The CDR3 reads CASSFQGASTEAFF. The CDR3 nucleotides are TGTGCCAGCAGCTTCCAGGGGGCGAGCACTGAAGCTTTCTTT.

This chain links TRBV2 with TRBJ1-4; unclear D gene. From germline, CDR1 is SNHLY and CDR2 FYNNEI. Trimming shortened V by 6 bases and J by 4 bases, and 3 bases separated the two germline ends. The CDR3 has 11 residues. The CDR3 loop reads CASSSNEKLFF. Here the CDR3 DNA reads TGTGCCAGCAGCAGTAATGAAAAACTGTTTTTT.

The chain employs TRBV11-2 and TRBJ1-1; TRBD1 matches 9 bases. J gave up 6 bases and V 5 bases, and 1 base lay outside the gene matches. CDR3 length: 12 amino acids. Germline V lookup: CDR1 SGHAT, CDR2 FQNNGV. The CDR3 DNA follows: TGTGCCAGCAGCCGACAGGGGGCTGAAGCTTTCTTT. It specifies CASSRQGAEAFF.

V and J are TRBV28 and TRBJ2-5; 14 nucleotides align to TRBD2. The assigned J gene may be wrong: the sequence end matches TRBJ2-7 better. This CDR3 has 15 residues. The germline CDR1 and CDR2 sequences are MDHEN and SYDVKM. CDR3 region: CASLTSGRGSYEQYF. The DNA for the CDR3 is TGTGCCAGCCTGACTAGCGGGAGGGGTTCCTACGAGCAGTACTTC.

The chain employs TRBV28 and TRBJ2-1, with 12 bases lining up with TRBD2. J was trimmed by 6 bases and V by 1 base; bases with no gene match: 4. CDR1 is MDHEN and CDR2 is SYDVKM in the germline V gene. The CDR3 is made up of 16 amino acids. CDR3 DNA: TGTGCCAGCAGTTTATCTAGCGGGAGGGTGGTCAATGAGCAGTTCTTC. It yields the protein CASSLSSGRVVNEQFF. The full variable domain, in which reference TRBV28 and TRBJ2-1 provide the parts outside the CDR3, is DVKVTQSSRYLVKRTGEKVFLECVQDMDHENMFWYRQDPGLGLRLIYFSYDVKMKEKGDIPEGYSVSREKKERFSLILESASTNQTSMYLCASSLSSGRVVNEQFFGPGTRLTVL.

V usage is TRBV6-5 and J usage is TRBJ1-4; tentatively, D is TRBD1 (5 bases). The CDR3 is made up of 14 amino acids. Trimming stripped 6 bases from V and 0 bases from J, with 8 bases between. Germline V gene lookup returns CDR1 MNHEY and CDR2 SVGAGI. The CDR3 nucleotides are TGTGCCAGCAGCTTAGGGGCAACTAATGAAAAACTGTTTTTT. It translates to CASSLGATNEKLFF.

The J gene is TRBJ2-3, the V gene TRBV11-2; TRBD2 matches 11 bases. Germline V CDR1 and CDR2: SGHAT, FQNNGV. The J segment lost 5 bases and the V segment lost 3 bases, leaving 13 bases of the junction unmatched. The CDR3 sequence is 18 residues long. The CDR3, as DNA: TGTGCCAGCAGCTTTGGCCCGGGGCTAGCGGGAGGTATAGATACGCAGTATTTT. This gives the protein CASSFGPGLAGGIDTQYF.

CDR3 in amino acids: CASSLVLSGNTIYF. The CDR3 DNA sequence: TGTGCCAGCAGTTTAGTCCTCTCTGGAAACACCATATATTTT. The rearrangement joins TRBV28 to TRBJ1-3; no firm D call. V was clipped by 2 bases and J by 0 bases, with 5 bases between them. The CDR3 sequence is 14 residues long. CDR1 and CDR2 from the germline V gene are MDHEN and SYDVKM. The whole variable domain, remainder taken from reference TRBV28 and TRBJ1-3, is DVKVTQSSRYLVKRTGEKVFLECVQDMDHENMFWYRQDPGLGLRLIYFSYDVKMKEKGDIPEGYSVSREKKERFSLILESASTNQTSMYLCASSLVLSGNTIYFGEGSWLTVV.

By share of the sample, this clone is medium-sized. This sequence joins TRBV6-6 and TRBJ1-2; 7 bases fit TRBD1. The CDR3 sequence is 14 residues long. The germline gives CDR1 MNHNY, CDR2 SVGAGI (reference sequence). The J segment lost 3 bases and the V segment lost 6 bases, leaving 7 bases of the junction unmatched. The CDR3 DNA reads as TGTGCCAGCAGAGCCCGACAGGGAGACTATGGCTACACCTTC. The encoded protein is CASRARQGDYGYTF.

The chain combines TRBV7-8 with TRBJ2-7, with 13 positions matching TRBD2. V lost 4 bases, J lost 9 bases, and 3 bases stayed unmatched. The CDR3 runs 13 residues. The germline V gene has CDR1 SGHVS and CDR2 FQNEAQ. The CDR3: CASSSGLAGPQYF. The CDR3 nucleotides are TGTGCCAGCAGCTCGGGACTAGCGGGACCGCAGTACTTC.

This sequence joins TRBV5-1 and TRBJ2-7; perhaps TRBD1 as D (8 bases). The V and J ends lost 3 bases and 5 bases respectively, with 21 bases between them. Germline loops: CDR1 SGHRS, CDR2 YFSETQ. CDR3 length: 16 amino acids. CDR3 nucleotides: TGCGCCAGCAGCTGGGGGGGACAGGCACAACACAACGAGCAGTACTTC. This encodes CASSWGGQAQHNEQYF.

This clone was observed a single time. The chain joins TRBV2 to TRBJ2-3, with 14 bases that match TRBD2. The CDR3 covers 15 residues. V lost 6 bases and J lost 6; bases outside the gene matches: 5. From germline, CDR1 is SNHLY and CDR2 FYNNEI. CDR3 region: CASRGTSGRFDTQYF. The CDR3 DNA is TGTGCCAGCAGGGGGACTAGCGGGAGATTCGATACGCAGTATTTT.

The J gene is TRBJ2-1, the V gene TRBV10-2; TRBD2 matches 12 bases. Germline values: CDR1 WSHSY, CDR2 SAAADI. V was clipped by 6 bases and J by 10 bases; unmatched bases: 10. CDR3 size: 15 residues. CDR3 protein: CASSPTSGRYGEQFF. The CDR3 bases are TGCGCCAGCAGCCCCACTAGCGGGAGGTATGGGGAGCAGTTCTTC.

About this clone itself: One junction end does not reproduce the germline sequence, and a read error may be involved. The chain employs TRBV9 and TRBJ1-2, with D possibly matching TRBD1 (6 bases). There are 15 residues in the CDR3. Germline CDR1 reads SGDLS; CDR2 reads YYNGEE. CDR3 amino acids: CASSAGTFQGGGYPF. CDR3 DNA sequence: TGTGCCAGCAGCGCGGGGACATTCCAAGGGGGTGGCTACCCCTTC.

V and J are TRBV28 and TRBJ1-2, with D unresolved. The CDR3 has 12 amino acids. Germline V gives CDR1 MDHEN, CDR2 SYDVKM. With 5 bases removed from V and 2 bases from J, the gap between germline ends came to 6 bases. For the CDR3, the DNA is TGTGCCAGCAGTGCGGGGAACTATGGCTACACCTTC. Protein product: CASSAGNYGYTF.

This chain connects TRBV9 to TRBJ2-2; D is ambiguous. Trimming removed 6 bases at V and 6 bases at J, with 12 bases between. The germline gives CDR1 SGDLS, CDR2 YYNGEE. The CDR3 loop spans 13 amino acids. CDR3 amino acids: CASTPLKSGELFF. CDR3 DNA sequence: TGTGCCAGCACCCCCCTAAAATCCGGGGAGCTGTTTTTT.

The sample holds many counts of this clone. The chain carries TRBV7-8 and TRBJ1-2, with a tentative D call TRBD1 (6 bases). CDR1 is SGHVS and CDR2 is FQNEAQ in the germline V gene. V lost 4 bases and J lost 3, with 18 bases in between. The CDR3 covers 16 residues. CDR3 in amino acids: CASSWWYRDFDYGYTF. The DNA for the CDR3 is TGTGCCAGCAGCTGGTGGTACAGGGATTTCGACTATGGCTACACCTTC.

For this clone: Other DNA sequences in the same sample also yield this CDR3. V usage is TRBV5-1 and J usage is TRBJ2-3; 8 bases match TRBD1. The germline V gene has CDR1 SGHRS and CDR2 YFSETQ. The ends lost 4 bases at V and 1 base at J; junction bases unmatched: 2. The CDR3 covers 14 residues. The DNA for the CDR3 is TGCGCCAGCAGCCCGGACAGGGGCACAGATACGCAGTATTTT. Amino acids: CASSPDRGTDTQYF.

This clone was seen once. The chain's CDR3 is CASSRDSNQPQHF. DNA for the CDR3: TGCGCCAGCAGTCGAGATAGCAATCAGCCCCAGCATTTT. The chain employs TRBV10-1 and TRBJ1-5, with D hard to call. The CDR3 is 13 amino acids. Trimming stripped 5 bases from V and 0 bases from J, with 5 bases between. Germline CDR1 and CDR2: WNHNN and SYGVQD (reference sequence).

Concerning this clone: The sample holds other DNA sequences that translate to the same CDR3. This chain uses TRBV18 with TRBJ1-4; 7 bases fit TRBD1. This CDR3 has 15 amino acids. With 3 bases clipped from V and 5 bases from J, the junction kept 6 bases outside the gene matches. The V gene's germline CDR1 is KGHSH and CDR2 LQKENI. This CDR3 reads CASSPRQGRNEKLFF. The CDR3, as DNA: TGTGCCAGCTCACCCCGACAGGGTCGCAATGAAAAACTGTTTTTT.

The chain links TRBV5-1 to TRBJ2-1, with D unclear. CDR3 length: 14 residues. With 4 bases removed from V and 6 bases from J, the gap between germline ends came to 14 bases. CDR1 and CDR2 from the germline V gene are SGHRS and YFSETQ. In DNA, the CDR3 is TGCGCCAGCAGCCTCCGAGCCGATTTCAATGAGCAGTTCTTC. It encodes CASSLRADFNEQFF.

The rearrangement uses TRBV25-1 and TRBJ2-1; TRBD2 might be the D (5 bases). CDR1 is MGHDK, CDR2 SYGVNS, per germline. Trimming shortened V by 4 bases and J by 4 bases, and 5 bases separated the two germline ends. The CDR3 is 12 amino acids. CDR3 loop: CASSGTYNEQFF. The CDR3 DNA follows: TGTGCCAGCAGTGGGACTTACAATGAGCAGTTCTTC. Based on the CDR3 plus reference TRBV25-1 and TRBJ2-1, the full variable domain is EADIYQTPRYLVIGTGKKITLECSQTMGHDKMYWYQQDPGMELHLIHYSYGVNSTEKGDLSSESTVSRIRTEHFPLTLESARPSHTSQYLCASSGTYNEQFFGPGTRLTVL.

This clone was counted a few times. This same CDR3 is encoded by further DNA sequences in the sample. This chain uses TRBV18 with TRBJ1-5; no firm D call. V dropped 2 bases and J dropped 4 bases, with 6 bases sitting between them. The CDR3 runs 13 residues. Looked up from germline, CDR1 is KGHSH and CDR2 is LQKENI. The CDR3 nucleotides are TGTGCCAGCTCACCAGGGGAGAATCAGCCCCAGCATTTT. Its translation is CASSPGENQPQHF.

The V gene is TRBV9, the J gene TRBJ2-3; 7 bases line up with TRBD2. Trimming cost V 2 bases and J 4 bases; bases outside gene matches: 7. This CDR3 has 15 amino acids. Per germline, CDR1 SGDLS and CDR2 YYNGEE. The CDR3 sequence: CASSVRAGNPDTQYF. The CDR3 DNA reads TGTGCCAGCAGCGTTCGAGCGGGGAACCCAGATACGCAGTATTTT.

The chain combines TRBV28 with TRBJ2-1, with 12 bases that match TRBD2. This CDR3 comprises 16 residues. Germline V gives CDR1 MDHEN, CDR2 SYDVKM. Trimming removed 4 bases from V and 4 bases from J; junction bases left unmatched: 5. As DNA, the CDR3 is TGTGCCAGCAGTTCTCCTCTAGCGGGGGGGTACAATGAGCAGTTCTTC. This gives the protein CASSSPLAGGYNEQFF.

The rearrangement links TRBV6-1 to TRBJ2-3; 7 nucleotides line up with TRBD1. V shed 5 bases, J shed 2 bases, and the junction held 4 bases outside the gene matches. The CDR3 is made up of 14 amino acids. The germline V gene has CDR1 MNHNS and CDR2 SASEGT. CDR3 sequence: CASSTTGNTDTQYF. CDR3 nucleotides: TGTGCCAGCAGTACGACAGGGAACACAGATACGCAGTATTTT.

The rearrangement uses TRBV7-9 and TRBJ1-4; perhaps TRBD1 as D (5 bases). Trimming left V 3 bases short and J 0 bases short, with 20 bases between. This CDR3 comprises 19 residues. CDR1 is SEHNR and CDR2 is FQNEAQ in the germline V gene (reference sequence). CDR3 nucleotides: TGTGCCAGCAGCTTGACCGGGACTTGGGAGTCCCCAACTAATGAAAAACTGTTTTTT. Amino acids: CASSLTGTWESPTNEKLFF.

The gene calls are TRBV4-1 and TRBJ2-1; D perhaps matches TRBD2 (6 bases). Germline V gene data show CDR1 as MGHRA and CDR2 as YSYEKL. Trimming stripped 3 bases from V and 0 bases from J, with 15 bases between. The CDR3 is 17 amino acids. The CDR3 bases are TGCGCCAGCAGCCAGGCGACCTGGGGACTCTCCTACAATGAGCAGTTCTTC. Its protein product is CASSQATWGLSYNEQFF.